This entry concerns a single TCR beta chain. The sample belongs to a study of blood T cell repertoires in COVID-19. On the study more broadly: Sites across the United States, Italy and Spain contributed samples from acute and convalescent COVID-19. T cells, B-cell-depleted T cells, or PBMCs provided the cDNA or gDNA that served as material.

The length of the CDR3 is 14 residues. In germline, CDR1 is KGHSH, CDR2 LQKENI. V was clipped by 1 base and J by 10 bases, with 16 bases between them. Methods used by the authors: Cell counts per sample came from amplifying reference gene primers. Clones were read by immunoSEQ multiplex PCR, and TCRdb kept only the in-frame ones, dropping some. V, J and clone size are taken as reported in that table, and D and trimming were inferred from the DNA itself. This sample has 150,000 to 200,000 clones, with roughly 86% found just once. Sequenced material: peripheral blood. The sequence was collected from a woman of 80 years or more in a cohort sampled during active or convalescent COVID-19. J is TRBJ1-1 and V is TRBV18, with D possibly TRBD1 on 5 matching bases. The CDR3 region has the DNA TGTGCCAGCTCACCACTTGACGGTGACGGGGGAGCTTTCTTT. Its protein product is CASSPLDGDGGAFF. Variable domain in full (rest from reference TRBV18 and TRBJ1-1): NAGVMQNPRHLVRRRGQEARLRCSPMKGHSHVYWYRQLPEEGLKFMVYLQKENIIDESGMPKERFSAEFPKEGPSILRIQQVVRGDSAAYFCASSPLDGDGGAFFGQGTRLTVV.